The 4 T cell receptor beta chains given below trace back to one sample, sequenced in a study of blood T cell repertoires in COVID-19. Profiling relied on immunoSEQ multiplex PCR, and the TCRdb table lists in-frame clones only, not all of them. The sample lists over 70,000 clones; over 80% were seen once. The sequencing input was peripheral blood. All receptors derive from a man older than 75 with acute or convalescent COVID-19.

The chain combines TRBV9 with TRBJ2-7; no definite D call. The CDR3 runs to 13 residues. Germline V CDR1 and CDR2: SGDLS, YYNGEE. V was clipped by 1 base and J by 5 bases, with 10 bases between them. This CDR3 is CASSVQISNEQYF. The CDR3 DNA follows: TGTGCCAGCAGCGTACAGATTAGCAACGAGCAGTACTTC.

This rearrangement joins TRBV12-3 or TRBV12-4 to TRBJ1-2; 7 bases are shared with TRBD1. J lost 8 bases, V lost 4 bases, and 4 bases had no gene match. The CDR3 loop spans 12 amino acids. Written as DNA, the CDR3 is TGTGCCAGCAGTTACAGGGGAAGGGGCTACACCTTC. Translation gives CASSYRGRGYTF.

The chain has TRBV9 and TRBJ2-5; D perhaps matches TRBD1 (7 bases). CDR1 and CDR2 (germline): SGDLS, YYNGEE. The CDR3 has 15 amino acids. V lost 0 bases and J lost 4, with 13 bases in between. The chain's CDR3 is CASSVVQGGVETQYF. As DNA, the CDR3 is TGTGCCAGCAGCGTAGTTCAGGGGGGCGTAGAGACCCAGTACTTC.

This chain connects TRBV3-1 (or the pseudogene TRBV3-2) to TRBJ1-6, with a possible D match to TRBD1 (5 bases). CDR3 length equals 16 residues. CDR1 is LGHDT and CDR2 is YNNKEL in the germline V gene (reference sequence). Trimming took 4 bases from V and 2 from J, leaving 12 bases between them. CDR3 sequence reads: CASSPQGRTYNSPLHF. The CDR3 region has the DNA TGTGCCAGCAGCCCGCAGGGTCGGACCTATAATTCACCCCTCCACTTT.